Presented here are 16 T cell receptor beta chains from one specimen sequenced in a study of technical replicates of blood from a few donors. Only in-frame clones appear in the TCRdb table, and some are missing; sequencing was by immunoSEQ multiplex PCR. Among 66,000 or so clones, more than 75% were seen once, and the ten largest hold under 6%. Material: PBMCs. These receptor sequences come from a human donor in good health. Some clones in this sample may be carry-over from other donors' samples.

The chain has TRBV27 and TRBJ2-7; 12 bases fit TRBD2. Germline-derived CDR1 and CDR2 are MNHEY and SMNVEV (reference sequence). The junction had 4 bases not matched to a gene; V was cut back by 6 bases and J by 4 bases. The CDR3 length is 14 residues. This chain's CDR3 is CASSRLAGEYEQYF. Here the CDR3 DNA reads TGTGCCAGCAGCCGACTAGCGGGAGAATACGAGCAGTACTTC.

This clone was counted once. CDR3 amino acids: CASRGSGRNTGELFF. The CDR3 nucleotides are TGTGCCAGCAGAGGGAGCGGGAGGAACACCGGGGAGCTGTTTTTT. The V gene is TRBV2, the J gene TRBJ2-2; the match to TRBD2 covers 8 bases. There are 15 residues in the CDR3. The germline V gene has CDR1 SNHLY and CDR2 FYNNEI. The ends lost 6 bases at V and 1 base at J; junction bases unmatched: 4. Complete variable domain (other parts from reference TRBV2 and TRBJ2-2): EPEVTQTPSHQVTQMGQEVILRCVPISNHLYFYWYRQILGQKVEFLVSFYNNEISEKSEIFDDQFSVERPDGSNFTLKIRSTKLEDSAMYFCASRGSGRNTGELFFGEGSRLTVL.

The chain has TRBV6-5 and TRBJ2-7, with D maybe TRBD1 (6 bases). V was shortened by 5 bases and J by 5 bases, with 19 bases between the two germline ends. The CDR3 consists of 15 residues. Looked up from germline, CDR1 is MNHEY and CDR2 is SVGAGI. CDR3 nucleotide sequence: TGTGCCAGCAGTACCCCCATCAGGGGTAGCCACGAGCAGTACTTC. Translating it yields CASSTPIRGSHEQYF.

V is TRBV4-2 and J is TRBJ1-2, with D possibly matching TRBD1 (5 bases). Trimming stripped 3 bases from V and 4 bases from J, with 12 bases between. The germline CDR1 and CDR2 sequences are LGHNA and YNFKEQ. CDR3 length: 14 amino acids. The CDR3 protein is CASSHSAGGYGYTF. In DNA, the CDR3 is TGTGCCAGCAGCCACTCAGCCGGGGGCTATGGCTACACCTTC.

The V gene is TRBV7-3, the J gene TRBJ2-1, with 11 bases that match TRBD2. The CDR3 has 20 residues. The V segment lost 1 base and the J segment 1 base; nucleotides outside the gene matches: 12. Looked up from germline, CDR1 is SGHTA and CDR2 is FQGTGA. Written as DNA, the CDR3 is TGTGCCAGCAGCTTAATTCCTTCCGGTAGCGGGGGGGGGTCCTACAATGAGCAGTTCTTC. Its translation is CASSLIPSGSGGGSYNEQFF.

To note about this clone: The junction and the germline gene differ at one end; a read error may be behind it. The chain is built from TRBV2 and TRBJ1-4; no reliable D call. Germline CDR1 SNHLY, CDR2 FYNNEI. The CDR3 has 13 residues. The CDR3 region is CTSSVLWSEKLFF. In nucleotides, the CDR3 is TGTACCAGCAGTGTTCTTTGGAGTGAAAAACTGTTTTTT.

The chain couples TRBV5-4 to TRBJ1-2, with a possible D match to TRBD1 (6 bases). Trimming removed 4 bases from V and 3 bases from J, with 16 bases in between. Germline V gene sequence: CDR1 SGHNT, CDR2 YYREEE (reference sequence). This CDR3 has 15 amino acids. The CDR3 reads CASSPSSDRYYGYTF. The CDR3 DNA sequence: TGTGCCAGCAGCCCCTCCTCGGACAGATACTATGGCTACACCTTC.

This chain connects TRBV27 to TRBJ2-3, with 10 nucleotides matching TRBD2. Germline V CDR1 and CDR2: MNHEY, SMNVEV (reference sequence). Trimming took 6 bases from V and 8 from J; bases not matched to a gene: 8. The CDR3 totals 14 residues. CDR3 in DNA: TGTGCCAGCAGAATTAGCGGGAGGCAGGGTACGCAGTATTTT. Translating it yields CASRISGRQGTQYF.

The V and J genes are TRBV6-1 and TRBJ1-3; no reliable D call. Trimming took 2 bases from V and 4 from J, leaving 18 bases between them. Germline values: CDR1 MNHNS, CDR2 SASEGT. CDR3 size: 17 residues. CDR3 sequence: CASSEYLGGLKGNTIYF. The CDR3 DNA follows: TGTGCCAGCAGTGAATACTTAGGAGGACTCAAGGGAAACACCATATATTTT.

The chain has TRBV6-6 and TRBJ1-2, with TRBD1 matching over 8 bases. The CDR3 sequence is 14 residues long. Looked up from germline, CDR1 is MNHNY and CDR2 is SVGAGI (reference sequence). V lost 6 bases to trimming and J lost 7 bases; unmatched junction nucleotides: 10. DNA of the CDR3: TGTGCCAGCAGGGACAGGGAAGGGGCTCGTGGCTACACCTTC. It yields the protein CASRDREGARGYTF.

The V and J genes are TRBV7-9 and TRBJ2-3; 9 positions match TRBD2. V shed 5 bases and J 1 base; nucleotides not matched to a gene: 10. Looked up from germline, CDR1 is SEHNR and CDR2 is FQNEAQ (reference sequence). This CDR3 comprises 17 residues. The CDR3 sequence is CASSPGTLAGRTDTQYF. The CDR3 nucleotides are TGTGCCAGCAGCCCAGGGACGCTAGCGGGACGCACAGATACGCAGTATTTT.

The V call is TRBV6-5, the J call TRBJ1-1; D remains ambiguous. The CDR3 is 14 amino acids. The germline CDR1 and CDR2 sequences are MNHEY and SVGAGI. The V end was cut by 4 bases, the J end by 1 base, with 10 bases between. The CDR3 nucleotides read TGTGCCAGCAGTTCCCCCCGCGGGAACACTGAAGCTTTCTTT. It yields the protein CASSSPRGNTEAFF.

V usage is TRBV6-4 and J usage is TRBJ2-2; D might be TRBD2 (5 bases). Trimming removed 0 bases at V and 5 bases at J, with 10 bases between. The CDR3 extends over 15 amino acids. Germline CDR1 MRHNA, CDR2 SNTAGT. The CDR3 is CASSDSFGVTGELFF. CDR3 in DNA: TGTGCCAGCAGTGACTCTTTCGGGGTAACCGGGGAGCTGTTTTTT.

The rearrangement joins TRBV5-1 to TRBJ2-5; no firm D call. Trimming left V 7 bases short and J 2 bases short, with 15 bases between. This CDR3 has 14 amino acids. Per the germline V gene, CDR1 is SGHRS and CDR2 is YFSETQ. CDR3 residues: CASSRVDWQETQYF. Here the CDR3 DNA reads TGCGCCAGCTCTCGGGTGGATTGGCAAGAGACCCAGTACTTC.

The J gene is TRBJ2-5, the V gene TRBV29-1, with D possibly being TRBD1 (5 bases). Looked up from germline, CDR1 is SQVTM and CDR2 is ANQGSEA. The CDR3 contains 11 residues. Deletions cut 7 bases from V and 5 bases from J, with 11 bases between. The CDR3 DNA follows: TGCAGCGGGGGCTCGAAGGAGACCCAGTACTTC. It translates to CSGGSKETQYF.

The chain links TRBV6-5 to TRBJ1-5, with D uncertain. The V gene's germline CDR1 is MNHEY and CDR2 SVGAGI. V lost 5 bases and J 3 bases, leaving 8 bases between the germline ends. CDR3 length: 13 amino acids. The CDR3 DNA is TGTGCCAGCAGTCCCGGACTCAATCAGCCCCAGCATTTT. Translated, it gives CASSPGLNQPQHF.